Listed below are T cell receptor beta chains from one sample, sequenced in a study of blood T cell repertoires in COVID-19. The repertoire was sequenced with immunoSEQ multiplex PCR; TCRdb's copy has only in-frame clones and lacks some. The sample consists of approximately 150,000 clones, over 80% of them appearing once. Sequenced sample: peripheral blood. All receptors come from a man aged 45-65 years who had recovered from COVID-19. The CDR3 runs from the conserved cysteine through the conserved F or W. D genes are given only for firm matches. Some rows mark clone size as missing; the rest say once, few, many or name a class of expanded clone.

j_call: TRBJ2-1
clone_size: .
d_call: .
v_call: TRBV5-4
cdr3_aa: CASSTNVREDEQFF
cdr3_nt: TGTGCCAGCAGCACTAATGTGAGGGAGGATGAGCAGTTCTTC

j_call: TRBJ1-2
clone_size: .
d_call: TRBD1
v_call: TRBV13
cdr3_aa: CASTFRTGGDYGYTF
cdr3_nt: TGTGCCAGCACCTTTCGGACAGGGGGAGACTATGGCTACACCTTC

j_call: TRBJ1-1
clone_size: .
d_call: TRBD1
v_call: TRBV10-2
cdr3_aa: CASSESTGTEAFF
cdr3_nt: TGCGCCAGCAGTGAGTCGACAGGGACTGAAGCTTTCTTT

j_call: TRBJ1-1
clone_size: .
d_call: TRBD1
v_call: TRBV19
cdr3_aa: CASTTQGIVRTEAFF
cdr3_nt: TGTGCCAGTACGACACAGGGGATCGTTCGCACTGAAGCTTTCTTT

j_call: TRBJ1-1
clone_size: once
d_call: .
v_call: TRBV6-5
cdr3_aa: CASIRTRTNTEAFF
cdr3_nt: TGTGCCAGCATTAGGACACGGACGAACACTGAAGCTTTCTTT

j_call: TRBJ2-7
clone_size: .
d_call: TRBD1
v_call: TRBV11-2
cdr3_aa: CASSLGQGGTYEQYF
cdr3_nt: TGTGCCAGCAGCCTGGGACAGGGAGGGACCTACGAGCAGTACTTC

j_call: TRBJ1-5
clone_size: .
d_call: TRBD1
v_call: TRBV15
cdr3_aa: CATSRDKGGQQPQHF
cdr3_nt: TGTGCCACCAGCAGAGATAAAGGGGGCCAACAGCCCCAGCATTTT

j_call: TRBJ2-3
clone_size: .
d_call: TRBD2
v_call: TRBV11-3
cdr3_aa: CASSWGLAGGSDTQYF
cdr3_nt: TGTGCCAGCAGCTGGGGACTAGCGGGGGGATCAGATACGCAGTATTTT

j_call: TRBJ2-1
clone_size: .
d_call: TRBD1
v_call: TRBV2
cdr3_aa: CATEEGQGNNEQFF
cdr3_nt: TGTGCCACTGAGGAGGGACAGGGTAACAATGAGCAGTTCTTC

j_call: TRBJ1-5
clone_size: .
d_call: TRBD1
v_call: TRBV6-1
cdr3_aa: CASSEWGTGDYSNQPQHF
cdr3_nt: TGTGCCAGCAGTGAGTGGGGGACAGGCGACTATAGCAATCAGCCCCAGCATTTT

j_call: TRBJ1-5
clone_size: .
d_call: .
v_call: TRBV18
cdr3_aa: CASSPIGGRRQPQHF
cdr3_nt: TGTGCCAGCTCACCAATCGGGGGACGGCGTCAGCCCCAGCATTTT

j_call: TRBJ1-1
clone_size: .
d_call: .
v_call: TRBV6-5
cdr3_aa: CASTINGQGSEAFF
cdr3_nt: TGTGCCAGCACTATAAACGGGCAGGGGTCCGAAGCTTTCTTT

j_call: TRBJ1-6
clone_size: .
d_call: .
v_call: TRBV19
cdr3_aa: CASSIVTESPLHF
cdr3_nt: TGTGCCAGTAGTATAGTGACAGAGTCACCCCTCCACTTT

j_call: TRBJ2-7
clone_size: .
d_call: .
v_call: TRBV29-1
cdr3_aa: CSVVQASSYEQYF
cdr3_nt: TGCAGCGTTGTACAGGCGAGCTCCTACGAGCAGTACTTC

j_call: TRBJ2-5
clone_size: .
d_call: TRBD2
v_call: TRBV18
cdr3_aa: CASSGTSGQETQYF
cdr3_nt: TGTGCCAGCTCCGGGACTAGCGGTCAAGAGACCCAGTACTTC

j_call: TRBJ2-5
clone_size: .
d_call: TRBD2
v_call: TRBV3-1/TRBV3-2
cdr3_aa: CASSQDRTRETQYF
cdr3_nt: TGTGCCAGCAGCCAAGATCGGACTAGAGAGACCCAGTACTTC

j_call: TRBJ2-3
clone_size: few
d_call: TRBD2
v_call: TRBV7-2
cdr3_aa: CASSLFISGGHASTDTQYF
cdr3_nt: TGTGCCAGCAGCTTATTTATTAGCGGGGGACACGCAAGCACAGATACGCAGTATTTT

j_call: TRBJ2-1
clone_size: .
d_call: .
v_call: TRBV19
cdr3_aa: CASSIDQGYEQFF
cdr3_nt: TGTGCCAGTAGTATAGACCAGGGTTATGAGCAGTTCTTC

j_call: TRBJ1-3
clone_size: .
d_call: .
v_call: TRBV5-1
cdr3_aa: CASSLGDSGNTIYF
cdr3_nt: TGCGCCAGCAGCTTGGGCGACTCTGGAAACACCATATATTTT

j_call: TRBJ2-2
clone_size: .
d_call: .
v_call: TRBV6-4
cdr3_aa: CASMDKANTGELFF
cdr3_nt: TGTGCCAGCATGGACAAGGCAAACACCGGGGAGCTGTTTTTT

j_call: TRBJ1-1
clone_size: .
d_call: TRBD1
v_call: TRBV5-1
cdr3_aa: CASSKDRGYTEAFF
cdr3_nt: TGCGCCAGCAGCAAGGACAGGGGGTACACTGAAGCTTTCTTT